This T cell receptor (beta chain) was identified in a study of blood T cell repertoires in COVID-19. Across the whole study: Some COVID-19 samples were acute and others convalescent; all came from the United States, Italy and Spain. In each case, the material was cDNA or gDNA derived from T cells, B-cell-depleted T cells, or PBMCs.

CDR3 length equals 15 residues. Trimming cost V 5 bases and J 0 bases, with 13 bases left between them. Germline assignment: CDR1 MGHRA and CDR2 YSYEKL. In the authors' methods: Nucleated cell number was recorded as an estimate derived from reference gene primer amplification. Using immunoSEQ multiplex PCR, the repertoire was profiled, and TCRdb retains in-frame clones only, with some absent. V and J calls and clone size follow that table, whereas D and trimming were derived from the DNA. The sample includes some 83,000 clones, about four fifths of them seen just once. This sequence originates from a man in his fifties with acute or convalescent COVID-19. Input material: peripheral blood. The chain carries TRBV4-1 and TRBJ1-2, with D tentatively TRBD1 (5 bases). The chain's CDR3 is CASSVRDSSNYGYTF. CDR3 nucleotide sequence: TGCGCCAGCAGCGTCCGGGACTCCTCTAACTATGGCTACACCTTC.